This T cell receptor (beta chain) comes out of a study of blood T cell repertoires in COVID-19 (dated by TCRdb to the early 2020s). Describing the broader study: Samples covering the acute and convalescent phases of COVID-19 were provided by collaborators in the United States, Italy and Spain. The prospective study material was composed of cDNA or gDNA derived from T cells, B-cell-depleted T cells, or PBMCs. Subjects who had been exposed to COVID-19, were actively infected with it, or had recovered from it provided the deeply sampled blood TCRbeta repertoires that made up the dataset. The repertoires were released in a freely available public database intended as a resource for research on the immune response to SARS-CoV-2. The samples were drawn from two sources: the first 160 participants of the ongoing ImmuneRACE study, and fewer than 1,500 subjects contributed by 6 global collaborators. Sample metadata almost always included a de-identified subject ID, COVID-19 status, age in years and sex. HLA class I and class II types, where available, came from metadata supplied by the sample provider rather than from assay-based typing. General conclusions and limits of the study: How much clinical and demographic metadata was included differed by source and by participant, and the metadata was provided uncurated.

The immunoSEQ Assay, a bias-controlled multiplex PCR, was used to amplify TCRbeta CDR3 regions from genomic DNA. As for the original processing: The number of nucleated cells in each sample was estimated from the amplification of reference gene primers within the assay. To quantify the absolute abundance of each unique TCRbeta CDR3 rearrangement, sequence reads were collapsed and filtered. For each sample, productive Simpson clonality was calculated by taking the square root of Simpson's diversity index across productive rearrangements. Entries here come from immuneACCESS through TCRdb and include only in-frame sequences with V and J called. Some clones fail to appear in such tables; in the studies checked, an unresolved V gene covers under half of the shortfall, and the cause of the remainder is unknown. V and J calls and clone size are those listed in that table; D and trimming were worked out from the DNA. Across this sample there are roughly 250,000 clones, with 80% to 85% seen only once. Roughly 14% of the sample belongs to the ten largest clones.

As concerns this clone: Its antigen target is currently unknown. It has no much larger one-base neighbor in the sample; base qualities were not kept.

One collaborating source in Seattle enrolled patients during active infection and followed them longitudinally through the course of disease. Whole blood was collected in K2EDTA tubes by collaborating institutions according to the institutions' own protocols. Collaborator samples were shipped for TCRbeta analysis as frozen whole blood, isolated PBMCs, or DNA extracted from either sample type. The germline V gene yields SQVTM for CDR1 and ANQGSEA for CDR2. Relative to germline, V is 7 bases shorter and J is 3 bases shorter, with 14 bases between their ends. The CDR3 spans 13 residues, from the cysteine through the phenylalanine. Of all the DNA, just the CDR3 is kept, 39 bases in frame from base 1.

The source of this sequence is a person aged 65 to 85 with COVID-19, enrolled during active disease. The sequence is built from TRBV29-1 and TRBJ2-3; possibly the D gene is TRBD1, per 5 matching bases. Material for sequencing was peripheral blood. The CDR3 protein is CSAGHFETDTQYF. The DNA sequence is TGCAGCGCCGGACATTTCGAGACAGATACGCAGTATTTT.